Presented here are 23 T cell receptor beta chains from one specimen sequenced in a study of vaccination and CD4 T cells after COVID-19. Treatment denoted: approximately nine-day PBMC culture with coronavirus spike peptide pools or control peptides (ViraFEST assay). Oncomine TCR Beta short-read sequencing was applied to DNA from cultured CD4+ T cells. Using its own MiXCR run on the PCR reads, TCRdb lists one record per CDR3 protein. Among 19,000 or so distinct CDR3 sequences, almost 40% were seen once, and the ten largest hold approximately 8.4%. Their antigens are not known. Sequencing was carried out using CD4+ T cells from blood, cultured in vitro. These receptors were taken from a human donor who had recovered from COVID-19.

V usage is TRBV7-2 and J usage is TRBJ2-2; 9 bases fit TRBD2. The CDR3 has 17 amino acids. Germline lookup yields CDR1 SGHTA and CDR2 FQGNSA. The ends lost 2 bases at V and 7 bases at J; junction bases unmatched: 11. This chain's CDR3 is CASSLYPGTSLGGELFF. CDR3 bases: TGTGCCAGCAGCTTATACCCCGGGACTAGCCTGGGCGGGGAGCTGTTTTTT.

The chain recombines TRBV20-1 with TRBJ2-1; TRBD2 matches at 7 bases. V gave up 3 bases and J gave up 10 bases; unmatched junction bases: 6. This CDR3 region has 12 residues. Germline values: CDR1 DFQATT, CDR2 SNEGSKA (reference sequence). The CDR3 loop reads CSASGLAVEQFF. The CDR3 bases are TGCAGTGCTAGTGGGCTAGCGGTGGAGCAGTTCTTC.

The chain is built from TRBV7-2 and TRBJ2-7; 9 nucleotides match TRBD1. With V trimmed by 3 bases and J by 6 bases, 6 bases remained unmatched. The CDR3 extends over 14 amino acids. Germline V CDR1 and CDR2: SGHTA, FQGNSA. This CDR3 reads CASSLGTGSGEQYF. The CDR3 coding sequence is TGTGCCAGCAGCTTGGGGACAGGGTCGGGCGAGCAGTACTTC.

The genes are TRBV20-1 and TRBJ2-7; TRBD1 agrees at 10 bases. The germline gives CDR1 DFQATT, CDR2 SNEGSKA (reference sequence). This CDR3 has 14 amino acids. With 6 bases clipped from V and 5 bases from J, the junction kept 10 bases outside the gene matches. CDR3 sequence reads: CSAERPGTGDEQYF. The CDR3 DNA is TGCAGTGCAGAGCGTCCCGGGACAGGGGACGAGCAGTACTTC.

This sequence joins TRBV6-2 or TRBV6-3 and TRBJ2-4; no definite D call. The CDR3 runs 17 residues. From germline, CDR1 is MNHEY and CDR2 SVGEGT. The germline V and J ends were trimmed by 4 bases and 0 bases, with 16 bases remaining between them. The CDR3 reads CASSFRMSILAKNIQYF. The CDR3 DNA is TGTGCCAGCAGTTTTAGAATGTCAATACTAGCCAAAAACATTCAGTACTTC.

This clonotype was seen once. The rearrangement uses TRBV12-3 or TRBV12-4 and TRBJ2-3; 8 bases are a match to TRBD1. J gave up 2 bases and V 2 bases, and 9 bases lay outside the gene matches. This CDR3 is built from 17 residues. The DNA of the CDR3 is TGTGCCAGCAGTTTATGGGAACAGGGGGGCAACACAGATACGCAGTATTTT. Its protein product is CASSLWEQGGNTDTQYF.

V usage is TRBV19 and J usage is TRBJ1-1; D is perhaps TRBD1 (6 bases). The V gene lost 7 bases and the J gene lost 1 base, with 16 bases spanning the gap. CDR3 length: 15 residues. Germline lookup yields CDR1 LNHDA and CDR2 SQIVND (reference sequence). The CDR3 loop reads CASTMTGTPNTEAFF. Here the CDR3 DNA reads TGTGCCAGTACCATGACCGGGACACCGAACACTGAAGCTTTCTTT.

By its share, this clonotype is medium-sized. CDR3 in amino acids: CASSPGGYNNSPLHF. The CDR3, as DNA: TGTGCCAGCAGCCCCGGGGGCTACAATAATTCACCCCTCCACTTT. The chain has TRBV6-1 and TRBJ1-6, with TRBD1 as a possible D gene (6 bases). From germline, CDR1 is MNHNS and CDR2 SASEGT. V gave up 6 bases and J gave up 5 bases, with 14 bases separating them. The CDR3 has 15 residues.

This clonotype was counted between two and nine times. This rearrangement joins TRBV18 to TRBJ2-5; TRBD1 matches at 10 bases. The CDR3 is 14 residues long. The germline V gene encodes CDR1 KGHSH and CDR2 LQKENI. Losses at the gene ends were 3 bases for V and 5 bases for J; bases not matched to a gene: 3. The CDR3 loop reads CASSPGTGEETQYF. DNA for the CDR3: TGTGCCAGCTCACCCGGGACAGGGGAGGAGACCCAGTACTTC. Drawing the rest from reference TRBV18 and TRBJ2-5, the complete variable domain is NAGVMQNPRHLVRRRGQEARLRCSPMKGHSHVYWYRQLPEEGLKFMVYLQKENIIDESGMPKERFSAEFPKEGPSILRIQQVVRGDSAAYFCASSPGTGEETQYFGPGTRLLVL.

This clonotype has only one observation. The chain combines TRBV4-1 with TRBJ2-3; D possibly matches TRBD1 or TRBD2 (5 bases each). Trimming shortened V by 4 bases and J by 1 base, and 15 bases separated the two germline ends. The CDR3 has 16 residues. Germline V gives CDR1 MGHRA, CDR2 YSYEKL. The CDR3 here is CASSPGPLSGTDTQYF. The CDR3 DNA follows: TGCGCCAGCAGCCCGGGACCCCTTTCAGGCACAGATACGCAGTATTTT.

This clonotype was seen only a few times. The rearrangement uses TRBV20-1 and TRBJ1-5, with a tentative D call TRBD1 (5 bases). The germline V gene has CDR1 DFQATT and CDR2 SNEGSKA (reference sequence). The V gene lost 3 bases and the J gene lost 4 bases, with 10 bases spanning the gap. The CDR3 has 13 residues. CDR3 in DNA: TGCAGTGCTAGGAATCAGGGAAATCAGCCCCAGCATTTT. Its protein product is CSARNQGNQPQHF.

This clonotype occurred a few times. The V call is TRBV21-1, the J call TRBJ1-2. TRBV21-1 is an annotated pseudogene. The length of the CDR3 is 18 residues. The CDR3 loop reads CASSDRRRTPSPSVGYTF. CDR3 bases: TGTGCCAGCAGCGATAGACGGAGAACACCATCCCCGTCGGTTGGCTACACCTTC.

The chain links TRBV30 to TRBJ2-7; perhaps D is TRBD1 or TRBD2 (5 bases each). The V and J ends lost 3 bases and 3 bases respectively, with 15 bases between them. This CDR3 comprises 14 residues. Germline values: CDR1 GTSNPN, CDR2 SVGIG (reference sequence). The chain's CDR3 is CAWRVDGGGYEQYF. Here the CDR3 DNA reads TGTGCCTGGAGAGTGGACGGTGGGGGCTACGAGCAGTACTTC.

The chain combines TRBV11-2 with TRBJ2-2; 8 bases are shared with TRBD1. The junction had 3 bases not matched to a gene; V was cut back by 2 bases and J by 7 bases. The CDR3 has 14 amino acids. The V gene's germline CDR1 is SGHAT and CDR2 FQNNGV. CDR3 DNA sequence: TGTGCCAGCAGCTTAACAGGGGGACGCGGGGAGCTGTTTTTT. Encoded protein: CASSLTGGRGELFF.

Only a few counts were recorded for this clonotype. The gene calls are TRBV5-6 and TRBJ2-7; perhaps TRBD1 as D (5 bases). The CDR3 has 13 amino acids. V was clipped by 4 bases and J by 6 bases, with 14 bases between them. The germline V gene encodes CDR1 SGHDT and CDR2 YYEEEE. In DNA, the CDR3 is TGTGCCAGCAGCGTGACAGCAGGGTCCGAGCAGTACTTC. Amino acids: CASSVTAGSEQYF.

V is TRBV5-1 and J is TRBJ2-1; TRBD2 matches 10 bases. CDR1 is SGHRS and CDR2 is YFSETQ in the germline V gene. J lost 0 bases, V lost 1 base, and 1 base had no gene match. The CDR3 contains 16 residues. The CDR3, as DNA: TGCGCCAGCAGCTTGTGGACTAGCGGCTCCTACAATGAGCAGTTCTTC. Protein sequence: CASSLWTSGSYNEQFF.

This clonotype was seen more than once but under ten times. The chain employs TRBV29-1 and TRBJ2-3; D is perhaps TRBD1 (7 bases). The CDR3 contains 15 residues. Trimming cost V 7 bases and J 5 bases, with 22 bases left between them. Germline V lookup: CDR1 SQVTM, CDR2 ANQGSEA. The CDR3 sequence: CSASMARGRIDTQYF. The CDR3, as DNA: TGCAGCGCATCGATGGCCAGGGGGAGGATAGATACGCAGTATTTT.

The chain joins TRBV28 to TRBJ2-1, with TRBD2 matching 8 bases. V shed 3 bases, J shed 4 bases, and the junction held 5 bases outside the gene matches. The CDR3 has 15 amino acids. Germline CDR1 is MDHEN and CDR2 is SYDVKM. CDR3 amino acids: CASSLTGGGYNEQFF. The CDR3 DNA sequence: TGTGCCAGCAGTTTGACGGGAGGGGGATACAATGAGCAGTTCTTC.

This clonotype was observed a few times. This sequence joins TRBV6-1 and TRBJ2-3; 11 positions match TRBD2. The CDR3 covers 17 residues. V lost 2 bases to trimming and J lost 3 bases; unmatched junction nucleotides: 7. Looked up from germline, CDR1 is MNHNS and CDR2 is SASEGT. The CDR3 nucleotides read TGTGCCAGCAGTGAAAGACTAGCGGGGAGAGAGACAGATACGCAGTATTTT. This codes for CASSERLAGRETDTQYF.

This clonotype was observed a handful of times. The gene calls are TRBV7-8 and TRBJ2-5; 7 nucleotides match TRBD1. Trimming took 5 bases from V and 4 from J; bases not matched to a gene: 7. Germline V CDR1 and CDR2: SGHVS, FQNEAQ. This CDR3 is built from 14 residues. This CDR3 is CASSGPSGGETQYF. The CDR3 DNA is TGTGCCAGCAGCGGCCCCTCAGGGGGAGAGACCCAGTACTTC.

Comments on this clonotype: A read error may account for a junction end that differs from germline. The chain uses TRBV10-3 and TRBJ1-2, with 9 bases fitting TRBD1. Germline V CDR1 and CDR2: ENHRY, SYGVKD. The CDR3 is made up of 13 amino acids. CDR3 DNA: TGTACCATCAGTTCCCTTTTAGGGACAGGGACCACCTTC. This codes for CTISSLLGTGTTF.

The chain is built from TRBV2 and TRBJ2-7; a weak D match, TRBD1 (6 bases). The CDR3 consists of 12 residues. Germline lookup yields CDR1 SNHLY and CDR2 FYNNEI. V lost 9 bases, J lost 0 bases, and 9 bases lay in between. CDR3 DNA: TGTGCCAGTGGGGGCAGCTCCTACGAGCAGTACTTC. Its translation is CASGGSSYEQYF.

This clonotype was counted a few times. V is TRBV5-6 and J is TRBJ2-2; 9 bases line up with TRBD2. Germline V gene lookup returns CDR1 SGHDT and CDR2 YYEEEE. The CDR3 is 17 residues long. Trimming cost V 4 bases and J 5 bases; bases outside gene matches: 12. CDR3 nucleotide sequence: TGTGCCAGCAGCCGGAGAATGAGGACTAGCGATACCGGGGAGCTGTTTTTT. Its protein product is CASSRRMRTSDTGELFF.